Below, 18 T cell receptor beta chains from the same sample are listed, as sequenced in a study of blood T cell repertoires in COVID-19. Only in-frame clones appear in the TCRdb table, and some are missing; sequencing was by immunoSEQ multiplex PCR. The sample holds approximately 180,000 clones, around 76% seen once. Sequenced input: PBMCs or T cells enriched from blood (not recorded which). The source of these receptors is a woman between 50 and 59 years old with acute COVID-19.

The chain employs TRBV18 and TRBJ1-2; D call uncertain. The CDR3 length is 16 residues. Per germline, CDR1 KGHSH and CDR2 LQKENI. V was clipped by 6 bases and J by 7 bases, with 24 bases between them. The CDR3 DNA sequence: TGTGCCAGCTCTCCTTACAAATCGAGCGCCGCTGGTGGCTACACCTTC. Translating it yields CASSPYKSSAAGGYTF. Using reference TRBV18 and TRBJ1-2 for the parts outside the CDR3, the full variable domain is NAGVMQNPRHLVRRRGQEARLRCSPMKGHSHVYWYRQLPEEGLKFMVYLQKENIIDESGMPKERFSAEFPKEGPSILRIQQVVRGDSAAYFCASSPYKSSAAGGYTFGSGTRLTVV.

The V and J genes are TRBV6-5 and TRBJ2-3, with D perhaps TRBD2 (6 bases). There are 13 residues in the CDR3. V gave up 9 bases and J gave up 3 bases, with 13 bases separating them. Germline CDR1 and CDR2: MNHEY and SVGAGI. Here the CDR3 DNA reads TGTGCCAGTAGCCAAGCGGGTACAGATACGCAGTATTTT. The encoded protein is CASSQAGTDTQYF.

Turning to this clone: Other DNA sequences of this sample code for an identical CDR3. The V and J genes are TRBV14 and TRBJ2-5; D ambiguous. The CDR3 loop spans 13 amino acids. V was shortened by 3 bases and J by 1 base, with 6 bases between the two germline ends. CDR1 is SGHDN, CDR2 FVKESK, per germline. CDR3 DNA sequence: TGTGCCAGCAGCCAGAACTCCCAAGAGACCCAGTACTTC. Amino acids: CASSQNSQETQYF.

This sequence joins TRBV2 and TRBJ1-4; D is possibly TRBD1 (6 bases). The V gene's germline CDR1 is SNHLY and CDR2 FYNNEI. V was pared by 9 bases and J by 0 bases, with 14 bases between. The CDR3 spans 15 residues. The CDR3 coding sequence is TGTGCCAGAAAACAGGGAAGTGCAACTAATGAAAAACTGTTTTTT. As protein: CARKQGSATNEKLFF.

The V call is TRBV6-5, the J call TRBJ1-2; TRBD1 agrees at 8 bases. Germline V gives CDR1 MNHEY, CDR2 SVGAGI. J was trimmed by 0 bases and V by 1 base; bases with no gene match: 1. The length of the CDR3 is 15 residues. This chain's CDR3 is CASSYYRGANYGYTF. The CDR3 nucleotides read TGTGCCAGCAGTTACTACAGGGGGGCTAACTATGGCTACACCTTC.

About this clone itself: The junction departs from germline at one end; a sequencing error may be responsible. The chain combines TRBV12-3 or TRBV12-4 with TRBJ2-1; D unresolved. The CDR3 covers 13 residues. The CDR3 coding sequence is TGTGCCAGCAGTCCCCAGTTGGCGGAGCCGATGATCTTC. Amino acid sequence: CASSPQLAEPMIF.

This sequence joins TRBV19 and TRBJ1-2; no clear D gene. Germline V CDR1 and CDR2: LNHDA, SQIVND (reference sequence). Trimming removed 11 bases from V and 4 bases from J, with 14 bases in between. This CDR3 contains 12 residues. In nucleotides, the CDR3 is TGTGCCTGCGGGGTCCCCGGCTATGGCTACACCTTC. Amino acid sequence: CACGVPGYGYTF.

A few counts support this clone. V gene TRBV6-5 combines with J gene TRBJ1-5; 7 bases are a match to TRBD1. With V trimmed by 4 bases and J by 5 bases, 5 bases remained unmatched. The CDR3 sequence is 14 residues long. Germline V lookup: CDR1 MNHEY, CDR2 SVGAGI. The CDR3 coding sequence is TGTGCCAGCAGTTTGAGGGGGCGGGATCAGCCCCAGCATTTT. Translation: CASSLRGRDQPQHF.

This rearrangement joins TRBV18 to TRBJ1-1; 8 nucleotides line up with TRBD1. V lost 6 bases and J lost 0; bases outside the gene matches: 12. The CDR3 has 17 amino acids. CDR1 KGHSH and CDR2 LQKENI come from the germline V gene. The CDR3 region is CASSLRTGQGMNTEAFF. DNA for the CDR3: TGTGCCAGCTCCCTACGGACAGGGCAAGGGATGAACACTGAAGCTTTCTTT.

The V and J genes are TRBV7-3 and TRBJ2-3; 9 nucleotides agree with TRBD2. This CDR3 contains 18 residues. CDR1 and CDR2 from the germline V gene are SGHTA and FQGTGA. The trim removed 0 bases at V and 2 bases at J, leaving 9 bases unmatched. The CDR3 loop is CASSLTSSGGGFTDTQYF. The CDR3 DNA follows: TGTGCCAGCAGCTTAACAAGTAGCGGGGGCGGATTCACAGATACGCAGTATTTT.

The gene calls are TRBV4-1 and TRBJ2-5; perhaps TRBD1 as D (5 bases). With 3 bases removed from V and 2 bases from J, the gap between germline ends came to 7 bases. The germline V gene has CDR1 MGHRA and CDR2 YSYEKL. The CDR3 runs to 13 residues. CDR3 bases: TGCGCCAGCAGCCAGGGGCCTCAAGAGACCCAGTACTTC. This sequence encodes CASSQGPQETQYF.

J is TRBJ2-3 and V is TRBV6-2 or TRBV6-3; TRBD2 agrees at 8 bases. This CDR3 has 15 amino acids. The V segment lost 4 bases and the J segment 1 base; nucleotides outside the gene matches: 4. Germline V gene sequence: CDR1 MNHEY, CDR2 SVGEGT. Written as DNA, the CDR3 is TGTGCCAGCAGTTCACTAGCGGACCGCACAGATACGCAGTATTTT. It translates to CASSSLADRTDTQYF.

The chain uses TRBV5-1 and TRBJ1-3, with 7 bases lining up with TRBD1. The V gene end was trimmed by 3 bases and the J gene end by 6 bases; junction bases not matched to a gene: 6. The CDR3 consists of 14 residues. The germline V gene encodes CDR1 SGHRS and CDR2 YFSETQ. CDR3 region: CASSWGDRANTIYF. The CDR3 DNA reads as TGCGCCAGCAGCTGGGGGGACAGAGCAAACACCATATATTTT.

The J gene is TRBJ1-3, the V gene TRBV7-9; D is uncertain. CDR1 and CDR2 (germline): SEHNR, FQNEAQ (reference sequence). Trimming shortened V by 7 bases and J by 1 base, and 8 bases separated the two germline ends. CDR3 size: 13 residues. The CDR3: CASTYSSGNTIYF. DNA of the CDR3: TGTGCCAGCACCTACAGTTCTGGAAACACCATATATTTT.

The gene calls are TRBV7-2 and TRBJ1-1, with unresolved D. The CDR3 totals 13 residues. Germline-derived CDR1 and CDR2 are SGHTA and FQGNSA. V was pared by 6 bases and J by 1 base, with 9 bases between. The CDR3 nucleotides are TGTGCCAGCAGTTCCGACTGGAACACTGAAGCTTTCTTT. Residues: CASSSDWNTEAFF.

The rearrangement joins TRBV11-2 to TRBJ1-6; D might be TRBD1 (6 bases). Trimming took 4 bases from V and 7 from J, leaving 17 bases between them. Germline values: CDR1 SGHAT, CDR2 FQNNGV. The CDR3 has 16 residues. DNA of the CDR3: TGTGCCAGCAGCTCCCAAAAGGGGGTGGGGAATTCACCCCTCCACTTT. It translates to CASSSQKGVGNSPLHF. Supplemented by reference TRBV11-2 and TRBJ1-6, the full variable domain reads EAGVAQSPRYKIIEKRQSVAFWCNPISGHATLYWYQQILGQGPKLLIQFQNNGVVDDSQLPKDRFSAERLKGVDSTLKIQPAKLEDSAVYLCASSSQKGVGNSPLHFGNGTRLTVT.

Here the CDR3 DNA reads TGTGCCAGCAGACCGGACAGTTTTAACTATGGCTACACCTTC. It encodes CASRPDSFNYGYTF. V and J are TRBV6-5 and TRBJ1-2, with a tentative D call TRBD1 (6 bases). CDR1 is MNHEY, CDR2 SVGAGI, per germline. The CDR3 consists of 14 residues. Trimming took 6 bases from V and 1 from J, leaving 12 bases between them.

The chain links TRBV7-7 to TRBJ2-5, with a weak D call TRBD2 (7 bases). The CDR3 runs to 14 residues. The V gene's germline CDR1 is SSHAT and CDR2 FNYEAQ (reference sequence). CDR3 nucleotides: TGTGCTACGTCTATGGGGGGGCCACAGGAGACCCAGTACTTC. Encoded protein: CATSMGGPQETQYF. Using reference TRBV7-7 and TRBJ2-5 for the parts outside the CDR3, the full variable domain is GAGVSQSPRYKVTKRGQDVTLRCDPISSHATLYWYQQALGQGPEFLTYFNYEAQPDKSGLPSDRFSAERPEGSISTLTIQRTEQRDSAMYRCATSMGGPQETQYFGPGTRLLVL.